This TCR beta chain was recovered during a study of blood T cell repertoires in COVID-19. In the study overall: Spain, Italy and the United States supplied samples that represented acute and convalescent COVID-19. T cells, B-cell-depleted T cells, or PBMCs provided the cDNA or gDNA that served as material.

In germline, CDR1 is LGHDT, CDR2 YNNKEL (reference sequence). Trimming took 4 bases from V and 4 from J; bases not matched to a gene: 5. CDR3 length: 16 residues. About this clone itself: The same CDR3 can be traced to other DNA sequences in this sample.

Per the study methods: Estimates of nucleated cell counts were drawn from the amplification of reference gene primers. This table comes from immunoSEQ multiplex PCR, and its TCRdb copy is limited to in-frame clones, with some not included. Clone size and V and J calls were adopted from that table, with D and trimming inferred from the DNA. This sample has hundreds of thousands of clones; around 90% occur once, and the top ten carry around 1.2%. The sequence was obtained from a man in his 70s with acute or convalescent COVID-19. The sequenced sample was peripheral blood. The chain couples TRBV3-1 (or the pseudogene TRBV3-2) to TRBJ2-7, with 15 bases lining up with TRBD2. The CDR3 DNA reads as TGTGCCAGCAGCCCAGGACTAGCGGGAGGGCCTTACGAGCAGTACTTC. Protein: CASSPGLAGGPYEQYF.